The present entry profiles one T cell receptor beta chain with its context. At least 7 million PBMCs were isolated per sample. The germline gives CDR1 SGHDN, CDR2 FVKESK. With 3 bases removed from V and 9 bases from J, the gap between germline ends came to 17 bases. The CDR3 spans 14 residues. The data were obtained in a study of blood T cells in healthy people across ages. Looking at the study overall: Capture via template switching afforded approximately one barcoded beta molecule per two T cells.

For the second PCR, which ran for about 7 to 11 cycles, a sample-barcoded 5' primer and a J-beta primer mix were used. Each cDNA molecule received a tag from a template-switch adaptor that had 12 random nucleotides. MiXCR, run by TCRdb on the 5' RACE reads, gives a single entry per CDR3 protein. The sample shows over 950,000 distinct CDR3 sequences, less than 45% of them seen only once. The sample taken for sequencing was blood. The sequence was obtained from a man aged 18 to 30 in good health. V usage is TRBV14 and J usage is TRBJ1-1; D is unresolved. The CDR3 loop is CASSQGTLKLKAFF. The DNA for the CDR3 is TGTGCCAGCAGCCAGGGTACACTGAAGCTCAAAGCTTTCTTT.